Described below is a single T cell receptor (beta chain) sequence and its context. What this receptor recognizes is not known. No qualities accompany the bases; no much larger clone lies one base away. In light of the paper, this sample's time point label describes: about 28 days (+/-7) after the second vaccine dose. AZD1222 recipients whose second dose came at about 4 weeks and those whose second dose came at about 12 weeks were combined into one group, since spike-specific TCR depth and breadth did not differ between the two schedules. Vaccinee samples were obtained from the UK trials COV001 and COV002, which included a single-blind randomized controlled phase 2/3 trial of AZD1222 (ChAdOx1 nCoV-19) in healthy adults. Trial participant PBMC samples were collected at day 0 and day 28 after the second dose for TCRbeta chain sequencing. These data originate in a study of T cell responses to AZD1222 COVID-19 vaccine listed by TCRdb under 2021. Regarding the complete study: A total of 233 trial participants underwent TCR sequencing, of whom about 200 had received two doses of AZD1222 and some 25 had received two doses of the MenACWY control vaccine. Trial participants were enrolled by age into 18-55, 56-69 and 70-plus year subgroups, with roughly 160, 29 and 62 TCR-sequenced participants respectively. Paper-wide results and their limitations: Because no samples from the day 14 peak response were available, repertoires could be characterized only after the peak T cell response. Conclusions about previously exposed vaccinees were limited because only six or seven AZD1222 recipients were SARS-CoV-2 seropositive at baseline. After two AZD1222 doses, spike-specific TCR breadth and depth were significantly higher than at day 0 and than in MenACWY recipients. Reportedly, close to half of the unique spike-specific TCRs recognized epitopes lying outside the regions that are mutated in the B.1.351 and B.1.1.7 variants. In the small 56-69-year group, the increase in depth fell short of significance, most likely because of low power. CD4 TCRs associated with the vaccine covered the entire spike protein, and the dominant responses were in regions 160-218 and 743-854. Most participants were white British and females outnumbered males, and the authors suggested that clonal diversity may have been underestimated.

The CDR3 regions of human TCRbeta chains were analyzed by immunosequencing. The authors processed their data as follows. Repertoire TCRs were checked for matches against a reference library of SARS-CoV-2-specific TCRs that had been generated using the MIRA antigen-specificity platform. Breadth was defined as the fraction of unique TCRs that were SARS-CoV-2-associated, and depth was defined as the fraction of total T cells that were SARS-CoV-2-associated. Using the MIRA data, each spike-specific TCR was mapped to the spike region that the TCR reacts to and placed in a CD4 or CD8 class. Log10-transformed breadth and depth values were compared by one-way ANOVA with Sidak's multiple comparisons tests. Held by TCRdb, this immuneACCESS table contains in-frame sequences only and omits some clones. Under half of the omission traces to an unresolved V gene where checked; the cause of the rest is unknown. V and J calls plus clone size are reproduced from that table; the DNA served to infer D and trimming. The sample table holds under 150,000 clones, of which about 90% were seen once. The ten biggest clones cover less than 9.5% of the sample.

This receptor was identified in an adult who received the AZD1222 COVID-19 vaccine. Material: peripheral blood, obtained 28 days after the second AZD1222 dose.

The DNA sequence reads TGCGCCAGCAGCTTATCTAACCCCGAGGAGACCCAGTACTTC. It translates as CASSLSNPEETQYF. This chain joins TRBV5-1 to TRBJ2-5, with an unclear D gene assignment. CDR1 SGHRS and CDR2 YFSETQ were looked up in the germline V gene. From the cysteine through the phenylalanine, the CDR3 covers 14 amino acids. Solely the CDR3 DNA is kept, with 42 bases framed from the first base. V loses 2 bases, J loses 5 bases, and the germline ends lie 13 bases apart.